A selection of T cell receptor beta chains follows, all from one sample in a study of OX40 agonist ivuxolimab in advanced cancers. Some clones are missing from TCRdb's copy, which holds only in-frame ones; the method was immunoSEQ multiplex PCR. The repertoire consists of about 52,000 clones, with roughly nine tenths occurring once and the leading ten covering 13% to 15%. Sequencing used CD4+ or CD8+ T cells sorted from blood, obtained in a trial of the OX40 agonist ivuxolimab. The receptors were sampled from an adult with an advanced solid tumor such as melanoma, head and neck, liver or kidney cancer. Both conserved end residues are part of each CDR3. A D gene is named only where the DNA matches it firmly. Clone size is stated in some rows and not others, as once, few, many or a class when expanded.

V gene: TRBV30
J gene: TRBJ1-6
clone size: -
D gene: TRBD1
CDR3 DNA: TGTGCCTGGGGCACCGGGACAGGGAATTCACCCCTCCACTTT
CDR3 protein: CAWGTGTGNSPLHF

V gene: TRBV5-1
J gene: TRBJ2-7
clone size: -
D gene: -
CDR3 DNA: TGCGCCAGCAGCTACGGGACGGAATTCTCCTACGAGCAGTACTTC
CDR3 protein: CASSYGTEFSYEQYF

V gene: TRBV19
J gene: TRBJ1-5
clone size: -
D gene: -
CDR3 DNA: TGTGCCAGTAGTATACAAGGGCAGCTTAGCAATCAGCCCCAGCATTTT
CDR3 protein: CASSIQGQLSNQPQHF

V gene: TRBV4-1
J gene: TRBJ2-7
clone size: -
D gene: -
CDR3 DNA: TGCGCCAGCAGCCTTTCCTCCTTCTACGAGCAGTACTTC
CDR3 protein: CASSLSSFYEQYF

V gene: TRBV7-9
J gene: TRBJ2-7
clone size: -
D gene: TRBD1
CDR3 DNA: TGTGCCAGCACCCGGACAGGGGGCCCCGAGCAGTACTTC
CDR3 protein: CASTRTGGPEQYF

V gene: TRBV10-3
J gene: TRBJ1-1
clone size: -
D gene: TRBD1
CDR3 DNA: TGTGCCATCAGTGAGTCGGGACAGAATGAAGCTTTCTTT
CDR3 protein: CAISESGQNEAFF

V gene: TRBV19
J gene: TRBJ1-1
clone size: -
D gene: -
CDR3 DNA: TGTGCCAGTAGTTTAACAGAGAACACTGAAGCTTTCTTT
CDR3 protein: CASSLTENTEAFF

V gene: TRBV4-1
J gene: TRBJ2-1
clone size: -
D gene: TRBD2
CDR3 DNA: TGCGCCAGCAGCCAAGAGCCGGGACTAGCGTTCAATGAGCAGTTCTTC
CDR3 protein: CASSQEPGLAFNEQFF

V gene: TRBV7-9
J gene: TRBJ2-1
clone size: -
D gene: TRBD2
CDR3 DNA: TGTGCCAGCAGCTCCCGGTTGACTAGCGGTCTCGGTGAGCAGTTCTTC
CDR3 protein: CASSSRLTSGLGEQFF

V gene: TRBV7-6
J gene: TRBJ2-7
clone size: -
D gene: TRBD2
CDR3 DNA: TGTGCCAGCAGCCCCTGGACTAGCGGGGGGCTACACTACGAGCAGTACTTC
CDR3 protein: CASSPWTSGGLHYEQYF

V gene: TRBV6-1
J gene: TRBJ2-7
clone size: -
D gene: -
CDR3 DNA: TGTGCCAGCAGTTCAGGTCTGGACTACGAGCAGTACTTC
CDR3 protein: CASSSGLDYEQYF

V gene: TRBV11-3
J gene: TRBJ2-1
clone size: -
D gene: -
CDR3 DNA: TGTGCCAGCAGCTTAGGGGACATGGTGGGGAATGAGCAGTTCTTC
CDR3 protein: CASSLGDMVGNEQFF

V gene: TRBV7-9
J gene: TRBJ2-3
clone size: -
D gene: TRBD1
CDR3 DNA: TGTGCCAGCGGGGACAGGGTGGATACGCAGTATTTT
CDR3 protein: CASGDRVDTQYF

V gene: TRBV5-1
J gene: TRBJ1-1
clone size: -
D gene: -
CDR3 DNA: TGCGCCAGCAGCTTAGTTGACACTGAAGCTTTCTTT
CDR3 protein: CASSLVDTEAFF

V gene: TRBV16
J gene: TRBJ2-5
clone size: -
D gene: -
CDR3 DNA: TGTGCCAGCAGCCAGATGGGCCCAGGAGAGACCCAGTACTTC
CDR3 protein: CASSQMGPGETQYF

V gene: TRBV4-3
J gene: TRBJ2-4
clone size: -
D gene: -
CDR3 DNA: TGCGCCAGCAGCCAAGGAAACTTGAACCACATTCAGTACTTC
CDR3 protein: CASSQGNLNHIQYF

V gene: TRBV12-5
J gene: TRBJ2-3
clone size: -
D gene: -
CDR3 DNA: TGTGCTAGTGGTATCCTGGCGGGCTCCACAGATACGCAGTATTTT
CDR3 protein: CASGILAGSTDTQYF

V gene: TRBV4-1
J gene: TRBJ2-7
clone size: -
D gene: -
CDR3 DNA: TGCGCCAGCAGCCAAGACAGGTCAGGCGGTTACGAGCAGTACTTC
CDR3 protein: CASSQDRSGGYEQYF

V gene: TRBV12-5
J gene: TRBJ1-2
clone size: -
D gene: -
CDR3 DNA: TGTGCTAGTGGTTTGGTACCGGGTGAGGGCTACACCTTC
CDR3 protein: CASGLVPGEGYTF

V gene: TRBV4-1
J gene: TRBJ2-5
clone size: -
D gene: -
CDR3 DNA: TGCGCCAGCAGCCAAGTGCCCGGGAGCCAAGAGACCCAGTACTTC
CDR3 protein: CASSQVPGSQETQYF

V gene: TRBV27
J gene: TRBJ1-5
clone size: -
D gene: TRBD1
CDR3 DNA: TGTGCCAGCAGTCCCCACCCCTCAGGGGGCGGTCAGCCCCAGCATTTT
CDR3 protein: CASSPHPSGGGQPQHF

V gene: TRBV6-5
J gene: TRBJ1-2
clone size: -
D gene: -
CDR3 DNA: TGTGCTAGCTCTCGGGGATGGGACTATGGCTACACCTTC
CDR3 protein: CASSRGWDYGYTF

V gene: TRBV30
J gene: TRBJ2-7
clone size: -
D gene: -
CDR3 DNA: TGTGCCTGGAGTGTTACAGGATTTGGGGAGCAGTACTTC
CDR3 protein: CAWSVTGFGEQYF

V gene: TRBV7-8
J gene: TRBJ1-5
clone size: -
D gene: -
CDR3 DNA: TGTGCCAGCAGCTTAGCTCGGACAGATAGCAATCAGCCCCAGCATTTT
CDR3 protein: CASSLARTDSNQPQHF

V gene: TRBV29-1
J gene: TRBJ2-7
clone size: -
D gene: -
CDR3 DNA: TGCAGCGTTGAAGCCCCGACAGAAACCTACGAGCAGTACTTC
CDR3 protein: CSVEAPTETYEQYF

V gene: TRBV6-1
J gene: TRBJ2-5
clone size: -
D gene: -
CDR3 DNA: TGTGCCAGCAGTGAAGCTGGTAGCGGGCAGGGGGAGACCCAGTACTTC
CDR3 protein: CASSEAGSGQGETQYF

V gene: TRBV4-3
J gene: TRBJ2-7
clone size: -
D gene: -
CDR3 DNA: TGCGCCAGCAGCCCCTGGACGGGAACCTACGAGCAGTACTTC
CDR3 protein: CASSPWTGTYEQYF

V gene: TRBV6-5
J gene: TRBJ2-3
clone size: -
D gene: -
CDR3 DNA: TGTGCCAGCACCCTACAAATACGCACAGATACGCAGTATTTT
CDR3 protein: CASTLQIRTDTQYF

V gene: TRBV4-3
J gene: TRBJ1-2
clone size: once
D gene: -
CDR3 DNA: TGCGCCAGCAGCCAAGATGGGGGGCGAGGCTACACCTTC
CDR3 protein: CASSQDGGRGYTF